This T cell receptor (beta chain) was sequenced during a study of cytomegalovirus exposure and HLA in healthy donors. Study-wide points: TCR beta V- and J-gene trimming was later associated with a missense DCLRE1C variant.

Worth noting for this clone: The antigen remains undetermined.

V gave up 10 bases and J gave up 10 bases, with 17 bases separating them. CDR1 is SGHAT, CDR2 FQNNGV, per germline. The CDR3 sequence is 13 residues long. 60 Vbeta and 13 Jbeta primers were used in PCR. TCRdb's copy holds only in-frame clones and misses some; the assay was immunoSEQ multiplex PCR. Of roughly 200,000 clones listed, 70% to 85% are singletons. Though probably carrying unrecorded immune exposures, donors were nominally healthy at sampling. The chain couples TRBV11-2 to TRBJ1-6, with D perhaps TRBD1 (5 bases). This TCR came from a woman between 35 and 50 years old in good health and CMV-seronegative. The material sequenced was PBMCs. The DNA of the CDR3 is TGTGCCACCCGTGGGGCGCAAGGATCACCCCTCCACTTT. This codes for CATRGAQGSPLHF.